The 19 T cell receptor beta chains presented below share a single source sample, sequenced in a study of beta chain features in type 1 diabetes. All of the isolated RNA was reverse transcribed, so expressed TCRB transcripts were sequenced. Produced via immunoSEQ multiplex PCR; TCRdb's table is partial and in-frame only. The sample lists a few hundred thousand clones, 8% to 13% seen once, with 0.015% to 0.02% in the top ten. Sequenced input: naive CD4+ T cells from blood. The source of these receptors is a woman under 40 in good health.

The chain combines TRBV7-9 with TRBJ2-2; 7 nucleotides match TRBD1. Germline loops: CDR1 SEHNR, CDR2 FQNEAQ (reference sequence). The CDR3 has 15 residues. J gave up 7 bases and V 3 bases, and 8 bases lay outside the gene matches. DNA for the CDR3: TGTGCCAGCAGCTTGGACCAGGGGGTCCTCGGGGAGCTGTTTTTT. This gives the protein CASSLDQGVLGELFF.

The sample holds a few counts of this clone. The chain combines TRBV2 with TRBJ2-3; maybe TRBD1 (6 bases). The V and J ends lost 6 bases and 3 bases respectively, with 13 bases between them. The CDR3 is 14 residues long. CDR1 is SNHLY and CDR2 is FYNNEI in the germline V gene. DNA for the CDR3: TGTGCCAGCAGCCGACAGGTATCAACAGATACGCAGTATTTT. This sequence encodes CASSRQVSTDTQYF.

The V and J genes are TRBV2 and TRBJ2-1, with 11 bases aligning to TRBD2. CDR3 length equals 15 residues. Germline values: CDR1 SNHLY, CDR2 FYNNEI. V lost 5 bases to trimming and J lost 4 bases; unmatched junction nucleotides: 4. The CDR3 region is CASSPTSGGYNEQFF. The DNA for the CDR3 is TGTGCCAGCAGTCCTACTAGCGGGGGTTACAATGAGCAGTTCTTC.

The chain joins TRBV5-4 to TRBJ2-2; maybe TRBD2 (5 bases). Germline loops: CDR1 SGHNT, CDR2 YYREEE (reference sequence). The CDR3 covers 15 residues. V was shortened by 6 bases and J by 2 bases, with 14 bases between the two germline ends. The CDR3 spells CASTFGLGNTGELFF. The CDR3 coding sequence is TGTGCCAGCACCTTCGGACTGGGTAACACCGGGGAGCTGTTTTTT. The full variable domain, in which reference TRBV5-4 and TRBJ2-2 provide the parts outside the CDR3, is ETGVTQSPTHLIKTRGQQVTLRCSSQSGHNTVSWYQQALGQGPQFIFQYYREEENGRGNFPPRFSGLQFPNYSSELNVNALELDDSALYLCASTFGLGNTGELFFGEGSRLTVL.

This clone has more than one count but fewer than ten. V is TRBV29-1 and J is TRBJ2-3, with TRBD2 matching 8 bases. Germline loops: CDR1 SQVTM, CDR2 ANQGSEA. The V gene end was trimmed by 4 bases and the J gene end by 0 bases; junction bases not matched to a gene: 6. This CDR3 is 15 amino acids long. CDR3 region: CSVVPGRVSTDTQYF. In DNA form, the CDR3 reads TGCAGCGTTGTCCCCGGGAGGGTTAGCACAGATACGCAGTATTTT.

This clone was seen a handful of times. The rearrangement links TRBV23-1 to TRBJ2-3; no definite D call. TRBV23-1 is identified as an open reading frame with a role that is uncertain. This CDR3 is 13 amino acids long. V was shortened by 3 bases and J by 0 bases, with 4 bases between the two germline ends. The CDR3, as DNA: TGCGCCAGCAGTCACCCTAGCACAGATACGCAGTATTTT. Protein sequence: CASSHPSTDTQYF.

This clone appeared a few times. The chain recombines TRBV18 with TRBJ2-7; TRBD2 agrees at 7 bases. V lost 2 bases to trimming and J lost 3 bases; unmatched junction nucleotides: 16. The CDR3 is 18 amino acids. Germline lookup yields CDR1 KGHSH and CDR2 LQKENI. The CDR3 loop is CASSPLPPMAGEGYEQYF. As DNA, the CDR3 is TGTGCCAGCTCACCATTACCCCCCATGGCGGGAGAGGGCTACGAGCAGTACTTC.

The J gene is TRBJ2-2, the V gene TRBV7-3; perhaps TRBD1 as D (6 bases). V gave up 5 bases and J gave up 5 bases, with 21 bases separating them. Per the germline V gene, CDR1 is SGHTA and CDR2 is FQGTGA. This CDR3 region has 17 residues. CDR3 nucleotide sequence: TGTGCCAGCAGCCCAAGGACCTTGGGGGCGTGGACCGGGGAGCTGTTTTTT. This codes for CASSPRTLGAWTGELFF.

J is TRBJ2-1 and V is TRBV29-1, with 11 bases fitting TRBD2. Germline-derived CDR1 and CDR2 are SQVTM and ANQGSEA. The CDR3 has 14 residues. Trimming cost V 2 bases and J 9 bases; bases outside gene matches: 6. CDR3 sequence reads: CSVEWRLAGGEQFF. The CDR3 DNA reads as TGCAGCGTTGAATGGCGGCTAGCGGGAGGTGAGCAGTTCTTC.

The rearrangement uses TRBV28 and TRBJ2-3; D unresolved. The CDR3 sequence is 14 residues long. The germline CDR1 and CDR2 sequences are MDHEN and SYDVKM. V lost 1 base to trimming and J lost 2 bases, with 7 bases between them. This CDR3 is CASSLSQFTDTQYF. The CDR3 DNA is TGTGCCAGCAGTTTATCACAGTTCACAGATACGCAGTATTTT. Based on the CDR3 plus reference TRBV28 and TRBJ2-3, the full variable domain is DVKVTQSSRYLVKRTGEKVFLECVQDMDHENMFWYRQDPGLGLRLIYFSYDVKMKEKGDIPEGYSVSREKKERFSLILESASTNQTSMYLCASSLSQFTDTQYFGPGTRLTVL.

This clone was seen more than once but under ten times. CDR3 nucleotides: TGTGCCAGCAGTGAACGGGAGGGCTATGGCTACACCTTC. Its translation: CASSEREGYGYTF. The chain carries TRBV2 and TRBJ1-2; D ambiguous. Between the trimmed V and J ends, which lost 2 bases and 4 bases, there was a span of 8 bases. CDR1 and CDR2 from the germline V gene are SNHLY and FYNNEI. CDR3 length equals 13 residues. The full variable domain, with the rest looked up from reference TRBV2 and TRBJ1-2, is EPEVTQTPSHQVTQMGQEVILRCVPISNHLYFYWYRQILGQKVEFLVSFYNNEISEKSEIFDDQFSVERPDGSNFTLKIRSTKLEDSAMYFCASSEREGYGYTFGSGTRLTVV.

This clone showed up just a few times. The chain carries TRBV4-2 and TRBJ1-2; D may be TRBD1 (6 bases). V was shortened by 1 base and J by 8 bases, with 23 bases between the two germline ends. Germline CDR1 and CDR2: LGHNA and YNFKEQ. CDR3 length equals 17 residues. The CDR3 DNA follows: TGTGCCAGCAGCCAAGTGTCGGCAGGGGCCACCCCAGGGGGCTACACCTTC. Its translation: CASSQVSAGATPGGYTF.

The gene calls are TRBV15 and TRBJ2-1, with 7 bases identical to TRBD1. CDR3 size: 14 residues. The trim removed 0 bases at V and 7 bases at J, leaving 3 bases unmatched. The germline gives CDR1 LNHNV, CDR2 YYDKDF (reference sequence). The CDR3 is CATSRDKGANEQFF. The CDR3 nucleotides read TGTGCCACCAGCAGAGATAAGGGGGCAAATGAGCAGTTCTTC.

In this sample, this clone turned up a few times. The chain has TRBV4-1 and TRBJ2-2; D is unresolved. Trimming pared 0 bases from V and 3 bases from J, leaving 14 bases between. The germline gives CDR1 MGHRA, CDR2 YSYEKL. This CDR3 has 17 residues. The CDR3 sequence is CASSQDLPTFYTGELFF. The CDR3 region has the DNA TGCGCCAGCAGCCAAGATCTCCCGACATTTTACACCGGGGAGCTGTTTTTT.

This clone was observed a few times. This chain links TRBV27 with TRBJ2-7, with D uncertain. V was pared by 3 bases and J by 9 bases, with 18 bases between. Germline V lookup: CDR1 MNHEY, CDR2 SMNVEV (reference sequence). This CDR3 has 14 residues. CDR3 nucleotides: TGTGCCAGCAGTTTGAACCAACTCACGAGAGGGCAGTACTTC. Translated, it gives CASSLNQLTRGQYF.

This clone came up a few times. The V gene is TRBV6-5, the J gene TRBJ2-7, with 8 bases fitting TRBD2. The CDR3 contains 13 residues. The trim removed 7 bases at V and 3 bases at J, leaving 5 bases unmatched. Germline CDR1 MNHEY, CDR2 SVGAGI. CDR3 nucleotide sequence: TGTGCCAGCAAGTACAGCGGGAGCTACGAGCAGTACTTC. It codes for CASKYSGSYEQYF.

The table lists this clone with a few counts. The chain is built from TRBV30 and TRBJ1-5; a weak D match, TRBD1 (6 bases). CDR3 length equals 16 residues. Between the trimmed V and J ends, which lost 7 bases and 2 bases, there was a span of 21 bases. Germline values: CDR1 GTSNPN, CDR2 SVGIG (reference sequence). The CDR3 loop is CASGPRGGIGNQPQHF. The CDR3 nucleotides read TGTGCCTCCGGACCCCGAGGGGGTATTGGCAATCAGCCCCAGCATTTT. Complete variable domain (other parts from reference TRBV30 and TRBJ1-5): SQTIHQWPATLVQPVGSPLSLECTVEGTSNPNLYWYRQAAGRGLQLLFYSVGIGQISSEVPQNLSASRPQDRQFILSSKKLLLSDSGFYLCASGPRGGIGNQPQHFGDGTRLSIL.

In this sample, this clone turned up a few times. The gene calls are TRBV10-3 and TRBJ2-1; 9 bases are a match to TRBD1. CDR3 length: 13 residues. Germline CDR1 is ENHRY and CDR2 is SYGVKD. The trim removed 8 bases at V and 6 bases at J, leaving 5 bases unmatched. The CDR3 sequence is CAIEGTGSNEQFF. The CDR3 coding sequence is TGTGCCATCGAAGGGACAGGGAGCAATGAGCAGTTCTTC.

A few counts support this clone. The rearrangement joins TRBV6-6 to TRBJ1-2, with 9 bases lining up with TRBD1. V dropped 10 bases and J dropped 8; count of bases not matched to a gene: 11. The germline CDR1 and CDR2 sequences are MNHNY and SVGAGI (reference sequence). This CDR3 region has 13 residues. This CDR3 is CATRPQGARGYTF. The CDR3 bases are TGTGCCACCCGGCCACAGGGGGCAAGGGGCTACACCTTC.